This T cell receptor (beta chain) was profiled in a study of T cell responses to AZD1222 COVID-19 vaccine. Across the study: Second-dose intervals of approximately 4 or approximately 12 weeks were pooled.

Overall study results and limits: Spike regions recognized by vaccine-associated CD4 TCRs spanned the protein, led by 160-218 and 743-854. Baseline antibody screening turned up just a handful of seropositive AZD1222 recipients.

The CDR3 totals 17 residues. Germline-derived CDR1 and CDR2 are SGHRS and YFSETQ. V lost 3 bases and J lost 0, with 15 bases in between. As for this clone: As yet, its antigen is unknown.

Libraries were prepared by immunoSEQ multiplex PCR; TCRdb keeps only in-frame clonotypes and omits some of them. The repertoire has 100,000 to 150,000 clones, about 87% of them found once; the top ten carry 10%. The sample consisted of peripheral blood, taken on day 0 of AZD1222 vaccination. The genes are TRBV5-1 and TRBJ1-4; no reliable D call. This receptor was taken from an adult in good health. DNA for the CDR3: TGCGCCAGCAGCTCCTTCGGGAGGGTTACAACTAATGAAAAACTGTTTTTT. It encodes CASSSFGRVTTNEKLFF. The variable domain in full, completed from reference TRBV5-1 and TRBJ1-4, reads KAGVTQTPRYLIKTRGQQVTLSCSPISGHRSVSWYQQTPGQGLQFLFEYFSETQRNKGNFPGRFSGRQFSNSRSEMNVSTLELGDSALYLCASSSFGRVTTNEKLFFGSGTQLSVL.